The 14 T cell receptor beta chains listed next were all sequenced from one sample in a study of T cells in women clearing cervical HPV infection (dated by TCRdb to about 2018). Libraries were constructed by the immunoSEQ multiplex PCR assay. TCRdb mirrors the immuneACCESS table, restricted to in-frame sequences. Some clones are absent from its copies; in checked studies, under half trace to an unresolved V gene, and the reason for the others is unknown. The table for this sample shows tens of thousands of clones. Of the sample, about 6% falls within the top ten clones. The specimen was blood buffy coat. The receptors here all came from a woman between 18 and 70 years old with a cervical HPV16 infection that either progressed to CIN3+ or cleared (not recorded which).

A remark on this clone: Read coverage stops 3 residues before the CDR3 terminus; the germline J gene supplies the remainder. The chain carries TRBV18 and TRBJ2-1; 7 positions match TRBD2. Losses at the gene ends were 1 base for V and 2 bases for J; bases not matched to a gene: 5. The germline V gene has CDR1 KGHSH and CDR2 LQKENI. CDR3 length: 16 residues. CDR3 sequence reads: CASSPQGAGTYNEQFF. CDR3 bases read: TGTGCCAGCTCACCACAAGGAGCGGGGACCTACAATGAG.

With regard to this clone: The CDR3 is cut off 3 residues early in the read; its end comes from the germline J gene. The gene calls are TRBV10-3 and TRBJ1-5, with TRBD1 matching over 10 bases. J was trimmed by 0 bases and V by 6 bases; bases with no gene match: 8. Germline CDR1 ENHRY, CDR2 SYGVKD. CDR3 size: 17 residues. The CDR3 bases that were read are TGTGCCATCAGCGAAGACAGGGGGCGCGGTAGCAATCAGCCC. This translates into CAISEDRGRGSNQP. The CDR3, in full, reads CAISEDRGRGSNQPQHF.

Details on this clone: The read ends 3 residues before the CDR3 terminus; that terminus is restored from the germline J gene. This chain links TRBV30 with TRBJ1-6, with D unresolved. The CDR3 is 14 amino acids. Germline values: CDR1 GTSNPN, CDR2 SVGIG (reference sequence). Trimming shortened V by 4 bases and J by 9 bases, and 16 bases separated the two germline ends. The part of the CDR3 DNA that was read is TGTGCCTGGACTAGGAGTCGGCGGGGTTCACCC. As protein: CAWTRSRRGSP. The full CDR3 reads CAWTRSRRGSPLHF.

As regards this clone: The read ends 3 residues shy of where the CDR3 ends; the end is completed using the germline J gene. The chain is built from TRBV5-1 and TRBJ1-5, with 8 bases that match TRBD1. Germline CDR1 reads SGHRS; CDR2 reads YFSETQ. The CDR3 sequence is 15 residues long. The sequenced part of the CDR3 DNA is TGCGCCAGCAGCTTGGATACAGGGGGAATCAGCCCC. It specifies CASSLDTGGISP. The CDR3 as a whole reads CASSLDTGGISPQHF.

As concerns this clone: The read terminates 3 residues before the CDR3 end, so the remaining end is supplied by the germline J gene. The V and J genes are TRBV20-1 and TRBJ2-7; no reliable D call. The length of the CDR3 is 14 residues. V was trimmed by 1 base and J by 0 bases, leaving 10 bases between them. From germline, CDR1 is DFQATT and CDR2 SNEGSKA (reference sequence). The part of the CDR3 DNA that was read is TGCAGTGCTAGAGGGCTGAAGAGCTCCTACGAG. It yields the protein CSARGLKSSYE. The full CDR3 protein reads CSARGLKSSYEQYF.

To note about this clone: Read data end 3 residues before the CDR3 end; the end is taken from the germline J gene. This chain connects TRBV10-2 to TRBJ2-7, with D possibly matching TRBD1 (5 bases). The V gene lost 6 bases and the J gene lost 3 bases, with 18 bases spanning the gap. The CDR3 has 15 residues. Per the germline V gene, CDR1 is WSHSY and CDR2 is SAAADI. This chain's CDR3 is CASSQGAEPYYEQYF. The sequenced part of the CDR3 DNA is TGCGCCAGCAGCCAAGGGGCGGAGCCCTACTACGAG.

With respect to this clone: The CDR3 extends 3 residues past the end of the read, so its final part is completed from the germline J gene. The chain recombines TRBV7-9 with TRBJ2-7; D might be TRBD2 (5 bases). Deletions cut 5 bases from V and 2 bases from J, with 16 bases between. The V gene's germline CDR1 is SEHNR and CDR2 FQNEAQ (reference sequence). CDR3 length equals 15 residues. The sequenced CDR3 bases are TGTGCCAGCAGCCACCTCGAGGGTTCCCCCTACGAG. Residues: CASSHLEGSPYE. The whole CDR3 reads CASSHLEGSPYEQYF. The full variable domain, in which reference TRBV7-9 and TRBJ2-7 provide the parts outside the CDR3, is DTGVSQNPRHKITKRGQNVTFRCDPISEHNRLYWYRQTLGQGPEFLTYFQNEAQLEKSRLLSDRFSAERPKGSFSTLEIQRTEQGDSAMYLCASSHLEGSPYEQYFGPGTRLTVT.

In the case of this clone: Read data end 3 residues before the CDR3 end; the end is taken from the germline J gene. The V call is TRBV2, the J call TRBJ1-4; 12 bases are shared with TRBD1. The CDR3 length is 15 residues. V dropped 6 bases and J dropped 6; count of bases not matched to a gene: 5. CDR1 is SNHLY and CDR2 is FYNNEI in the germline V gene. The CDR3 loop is CASSTGTGGHEKLFF. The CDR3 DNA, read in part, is TGTGCCAGCAGCACCGGGACAGGGGGCCATGAAAAA.

CDR3 DNA (partial): TGCAGTGCTAGAGATGGGTCGTTGGGGACTAATGAAAAG. It is translated as CSARDGSLGTNEK. The whole CDR3 protein is CSARDGSLGTNEKLFF. The chain joins TRBV20-1 to TRBJ2-2, with 7 bases matching TRBD2. The read comes to an end 3 residues before the CDR3 does, leaving the germline J gene to fill in the end. CDR1 and CDR2 from the germline V gene are DFQATT and SNEGSKA (reference sequence). This CDR3 contains 16 residues.

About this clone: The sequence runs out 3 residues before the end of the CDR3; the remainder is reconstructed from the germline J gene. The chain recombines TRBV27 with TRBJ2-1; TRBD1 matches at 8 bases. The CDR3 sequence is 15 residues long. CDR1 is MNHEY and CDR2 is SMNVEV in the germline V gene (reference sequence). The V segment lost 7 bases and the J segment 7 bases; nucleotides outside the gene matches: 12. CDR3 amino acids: CASNGQGILGNEQFF. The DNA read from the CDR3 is TGTGCCAGCAACGGACAGGGAATTTTAGGAAATGAG.

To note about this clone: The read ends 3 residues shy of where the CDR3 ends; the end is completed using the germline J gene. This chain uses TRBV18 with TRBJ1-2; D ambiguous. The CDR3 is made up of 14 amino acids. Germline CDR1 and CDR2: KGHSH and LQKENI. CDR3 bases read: TGTGCCAGCCTCACCACAGTCAGCACAGATACC. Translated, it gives CASLTTVSTDT. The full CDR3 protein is CASLTTVSTDTYTF.

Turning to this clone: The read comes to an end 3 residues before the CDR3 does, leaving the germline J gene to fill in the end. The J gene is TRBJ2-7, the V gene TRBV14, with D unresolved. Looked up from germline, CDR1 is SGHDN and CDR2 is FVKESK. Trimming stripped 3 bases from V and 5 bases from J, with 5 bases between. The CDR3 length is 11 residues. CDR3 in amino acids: CASSHSNEQYF. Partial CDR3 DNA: TGTGCCAGCAGCCATTCTAACGAG.

Partial CDR3 DNA: TGTGCCAGCTCACAACAGGGATATGGC. This encodes CASSQQGYG. The CDR3 in full is CASSQQGYGYTF. The chain combines TRBV18 with TRBJ1-2; D is perhaps TRBD1 (6 bases). The read stops 3 residues short of the end of the CDR3; the missing end is completed from the germline J gene. The germline CDR1 and CDR2 sequences are KGHSH and LQKENI. V lost 4 bases and J 5 bases, leaving 8 bases between the germline ends. The CDR3 covers 12 residues.

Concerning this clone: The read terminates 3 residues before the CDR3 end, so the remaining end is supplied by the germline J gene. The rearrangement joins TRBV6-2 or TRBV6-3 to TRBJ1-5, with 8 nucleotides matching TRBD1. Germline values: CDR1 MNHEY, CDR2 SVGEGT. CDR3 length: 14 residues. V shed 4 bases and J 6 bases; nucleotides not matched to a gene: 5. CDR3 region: CASSFQGAVQPQHF. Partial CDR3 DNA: TGTGCCAGCAGTTTTCAGGGGGCTGTTCAGCCC.